These 29 T cell receptor beta chains came from one sample sequenced in a study of T cells after yellow fever vaccination. TCRdb passed the 5' RACE reads through MiXCR, listing each CDR3 protein once. This table has around 310,000 distinct CDR3 sequences, about 4% appearing once. The sample consisted of PBMCs, taken 5 days after the yellow fever booster vaccination. The origin of the receptors is a man aged 18 to 30 who received the YFV17D yellow fever vaccine.

This clonotype was counted between two and nine times. The CDR3 nucleotides are TGTGCCATCAGTGACCCCATGACAGGGCCCGGGTACGGCTACACCTTC. Translating it yields CAISDPMTGPGYGYTF. The V gene is TRBV10-3, the J gene TRBJ1-2; TRBD1 agrees at 7 bases. Unmatched junction bases numbered 15, after V lost 3 bases and J lost 8 bases. CDR3 length equals 16 residues. Germline-derived CDR1 and CDR2 are ENHRY and SYGVKD.

This chain connects TRBV14 to TRBJ2-1; D call uncertain. CDR3 size: 15 residues. The V gene's germline CDR1 is SGHDN and CDR2 FVKESK. Trimming took 1 base from V and 0 from J, leaving 7 bases between them. CDR3: CASSQVSSSYNEQFF. The CDR3 DNA sequence: TGTGCCAGCAGCCAAGTATCCAGCTCCTACAATGAGCAGTTCTTC.

A few counts support this clonotype. The chain carries TRBV6-6 and TRBJ1-2; a possible D gene is TRBD1 (5 bases). The CDR3 totals 15 residues. Per germline, CDR1 MNHNY and CDR2 SVGAGI (reference sequence). Trimming removed 5 bases from V and 4 bases from J, with 17 bases in between. CDR3 in DNA: TGTGCCAGCAGTGACGGAGGGAGGGGTGCCTATGGCTACACCTTC. Protein: CASSDGGRGAYGYTF.

The chain links TRBV7-3 to TRBJ2-3; D is possibly TRBD1 (6 bases). Germline V gives CDR1 SGHTA, CDR2 FQGTGA. CDR3 length: 16 residues. V gave up 5 bases and J gave up 0 bases, with 15 bases separating them. The CDR3: CASSLMGHTSTDTQYF. The DNA for the CDR3 is TGTGCCAGCAGCCTAATGGGACACACGAGCACAGATACGCAGTATTTT.

The sample holds many counts of this clonotype. CDR3 sequence: CASSYHQGWGEQFF. As DNA, the CDR3 is TGTGCCAGCAGTTACCATCAGGGGTGGGGTGAGCAGTTCTTC. This chain connects TRBV6-2 or TRBV6-3 to TRBJ2-1; weak D call: TRBD1 (6 bases). V lost 2 bases, J lost 9 bases, and 14 bases lay in between. Germline loops: CDR1 MNHEY, CDR2 SVGEGT. CDR3 length equals 14 residues.

The CDR3 is CASSDDNQPQHF. The CDR3 bases are TGCGCCAGCAGTGACGACAATCAGCCCCAGCATTTT. This sequence joins TRBV10-2 and TRBJ1-5, with no clear D. The CDR3 has 12 residues. In germline, CDR1 is WSHSY, CDR2 SAAADI. Deletions cut 3 bases from V and 3 bases from J, with 3 bases between.

V gene TRBV7-3 combines with J gene TRBJ2-1, with D perhaps TRBD2 (5 bases). Per germline, CDR1 SGHTA and CDR2 FQGTGA. This CDR3 comprises 15 residues. Trimming shortened V by 0 bases and J by 0 bases, and 6 bases separated the two germline ends. The CDR3 reads CASSLTSDSYNEQFF. The CDR3, as DNA: TGTGCCAGCAGCTTAACTAGCGACTCCTACAATGAGCAGTTCTTC.

The chain combines TRBV11-2 with TRBJ2-2; D is possibly TRBD1 (6 bases). This CDR3 is 16 amino acids long. V shed 8 bases and J shed 6 bases, with 22 bases lying between them. Germline CDR1 reads SGHAT; CDR2 reads FQNNGV. The CDR3 sequence is CASRSPRGSVAGELFF. Written as DNA, the CDR3 is TGTGCCAGCCGATCACCGAGGGGGTCGGTCGCCGGGGAGCTGTTTTTT.

The CDR3 region has the DNA TGTGCCAGCAGCCAAGGACCGTCGCTGGAGCAGTACTTC. Translation: CASSQGPSLEQYF. The J gene is TRBJ2-7, the V gene TRBV3-1, with unresolved D. V lost 1 base and J 7 bases, leaving 11 bases between the germline ends. Germline CDR1 LGHDT, CDR2 YNNKEL (reference sequence). The CDR3 is 13 residues long.

In this sample, this clonotype turned up many times. The genes are TRBV29-1 and TRBJ2-5; D may correspond to TRBD1 or TRBD2 (6 bases each). CDR3 length equals 13 residues. Trimming took off 6 bases at V and 3 bases at J, with 14 bases between the two ends. Per the germline V gene, CDR1 is SQVTM and CDR2 is ANQGSEA. The CDR3 DNA reads TGCAGCGTGGGATGGGGGGCGGAAGAGACCCAGTACTTC. Residues: CSVGWGAEETQYF.

Many counts were recorded for this clonotype. The chain uses TRBV6-5 and TRBJ1-2, with 9 bases that match TRBD1. Germline V gene sequence: CDR1 MNHEY, CDR2 SVGAGI. V shed 6 bases and J 8 bases; nucleotides not matched to a gene: 7. The CDR3 covers 13 residues. CDR3 in DNA: TGTGCCAGCAGATCTAACAGGGGGCAAGGCTACACCTTC. It translates to CASRSNRGQGYTF.

CDR3 coding DNA: TGTGCCAGCAGCCAGGCCAGGGGTGCCTTCATTTCGGCTTTCTTT. This encodes CASSQARGAFISAFF. This rearrangement joins TRBV7-2 to TRBJ1-1; tentative D call: TRBD1 (6 bases). The CDR3 extends over 15 amino acids. Germline loops: CDR1 SGHTA, CDR2 FQGNSA. Between the trimmed V and J ends, which lost 5 bases and 11 bases, there was a span of 24 bases.

There are many counts of this clonotype. CDR3 sequence reads: CASSLNGDSYNEQFF. The DNA for the CDR3 is TGTGCCAGCAGCTTGAATGGGGACTCCTACAATGAGCAGTTCTTC. The V call is TRBV7-7, the J call TRBJ2-1; no firm D call. The germline V gene encodes CDR1 SSHAT and CDR2 FNYEAQ (reference sequence). V was trimmed by 3 bases and J by 0 bases, leaving 9 bases between them. The CDR3 totals 15 residues.

This clonotype was found many times. The chain combines TRBV27 with TRBJ1-5; D unclear. Between the trimmed V and J ends, which lost 0 bases and 0 bases, there was a span of 3 bases. The CDR3 covers 14 residues. The germline V gene has CDR1 MNHEY and CDR2 SMNVEV (reference sequence). As DNA, the CDR3 is TGTGCCAGCAGTTTATCGGATAGCAATCAGCCCCAGCATTTT. It encodes CASSLSDSNQPQHF.

There are a few counts of this clonotype. The CDR3: CASSLVQGPDTQYF. CDR3 bases: TGCGCCAGCAGCTTGGTACAGGGACCCGATACGCAGTATTTT. The chain uses TRBV5-1 and TRBJ2-3; D is possibly TRBD1 (6 bases). The V gene's germline CDR1 is SGHRS and CDR2 YFSETQ. The CDR3 extends over 14 amino acids. Between the trimmed V and J ends, which lost 0 bases and 6 bases, there was a span of 11 bases.

V is TRBV7-6 and J is TRBJ2-7; 9 nucleotides match TRBD1. Germline values: CDR1 SGHVS, CDR2 FNYEAQ. The CDR3 loop spans 15 amino acids. Unmatched junction bases numbered 10, after V lost 5 bases and J lost 5 bases. The CDR3 DNA follows: TGTGCCAGCAGCACTAACAGGGGGCTAGTACACGAGCAGTACTTC. Translation gives CASSTNRGLVHEQYF.

This clonotype was seen a few times. The chain links TRBV7-2 to TRBJ2-1, with 10 bases identical to TRBD2. The CDR3 contains 14 residues. The J segment lost 6 bases and the V segment lost 9 bases, leaving 8 bases of the junction unmatched. CDR1 SGHTA and CDR2 FQGNSA come from the germline V gene. The chain's CDR3 is CASSLAGGINEQFF. CDR3 coding DNA: TGTGCCAGTTCCTTAGCGGGGGGCATCAATGAGCAGTTCTTC.

This clonotype has more than one count but fewer than ten. The chain joins TRBV20-1 to TRBJ2-7; no reliable D call. V dropped 1 base and J dropped 2 bases, with 9 bases sitting between them. CDR1 and CDR2 from the germline V gene are DFQATT and SNEGSKA (reference sequence). This CDR3 region has 13 residues. The CDR3 reads CSARGATTYEQYF. Here the CDR3 DNA reads TGCAGTGCTAGAGGTGCTACAACCTACGAGCAGTACTTC.

This clonotype has only a few counts. The V and J genes are TRBV4-2 and TRBJ1-4; a weak D match, TRBD1 (6 bases). The CDR3 consists of 16 residues. Germline V lookup: CDR1 LGHNA, CDR2 YNFKEQ. V dropped 4 bases and J dropped 5 bases, with 17 bases sitting between them. The chain's CDR3 is CASSPISGQLNEKLFF. CDR3 DNA: TGTGCCAGCAGCCCAATTTCCGGACAGCTAAATGAAAAACTGTTTTTT.

This clonotype was seen only a few times. The chain uses TRBV7-2 and TRBJ1-2, with 7 bases identical to TRBD1. From germline, CDR1 is SGHTA and CDR2 FQGNSA. Trimming removed 2 bases from V and 4 bases from J; junction bases left unmatched: 1. CDR3 size: 13 residues. CDR3: CASSLRDSYGYTF. The CDR3 DNA sequence: TGTGCCAGCAGCTTAAGGGACAGCTATGGCTACACCTTC.

There are a few counts of this clonotype. The V gene is TRBV7-9, the J gene TRBJ2-6, with D possibly being TRBD2 (6 bases). Looked up from germline, CDR1 is SEHNR and CDR2 is FQNEAQ (reference sequence). CDR3 size: 17 residues. V lost 5 bases, J lost 2 bases, and 16 bases lay in between. The DNA of the CDR3 is TGTGCCAGCAGCCCACGACAAGGGGAGGCTGGGGCCAACGTCCTGACTTTC. It translates to CASSPRQGEAGANVLTF.

This clonotype was picked up many times. CDR3 coding DNA: TGCAGTGCTCGACCACTTATCGCGGGGGATAACACTGAAGCTTTCTTT. As protein: CSARPLIAGDNTEAFF. The chain is built from TRBV20-1 and TRBJ1-1, with D maybe TRBD1 (5 bases). V lost 5 bases, J lost 2 bases, and 21 bases lay in between. Germline values: CDR1 DFQATT, CDR2 SNEGSKA (reference sequence). This CDR3 is 16 amino acids long.

This clonotype was counted at least ten times. The chain links TRBV11-2 to TRBJ2-7, with TRBD1 matching over 10 bases. Germline lookup yields CDR1 SGHAT and CDR2 FQNNGV. The V gene end was trimmed by 5 bases and the J gene end by 3 bases; junction bases not matched to a gene: 7. The CDR3 runs 15 residues. CDR3 DNA: TGTGCCAGCAGCAAGCAGGGACAGGGGATCTACGAGCAGTACGTC. It codes for CASSKQGQGIYEQYV.

This clonotype appeared a few times. The chain joins TRBV7-9 to TRBJ2-1; 11 bases align to TRBD1. Trimming took 3 bases from V and 7 from J; bases not matched to a gene: 5. The CDR3 has 15 residues. The germline V gene has CDR1 SEHNR and CDR2 FQNEAQ (reference sequence). The CDR3 region is CASSFGQGAWNEQFF. The CDR3 nucleotides read TGTGCCAGCAGCTTTGGACAGGGGGCCTGGAATGAGCAGTTCTTC.

This clonotype was seen at least ten times. The genes are TRBV7-2 and TRBJ2-6; no reliable D call. The germline gives CDR1 SGHTA, CDR2 FQGNSA. This CDR3 is built from 13 residues. V was trimmed by 5 bases and J by 3 bases, leaving 5 bases between them. The CDR3 sequence is CASSISGANVLTF. For the CDR3, the DNA is TGTGCCAGCAGCATCAGTGGGGCCAACGTCCTGACTTTC.

In its sample, this clonotype was seen a few times. The V and J genes are TRBV27 and TRBJ2-7; D not resolved. Trimming removed 6 bases at V and 2 bases at J, with 17 bases between. Germline assignment: CDR1 MNHEY and CDR2 SMNVEV (reference sequence). This CDR3 is 15 amino acids long. As DNA, the CDR3 is TGTGCCAGCAGCTCCCGTTTTGGGTCCACCTACGAGCAGTACGTC. This encodes CASSSRFGSTYEQYV.

In this sample, this clonotype turned up a few times. The rearrangement links TRBV3-1 to TRBJ2-1, with 13 bases aligning to TRBD2. Trimming removed 5 bases from V and 8 bases from J; junction bases left unmatched: 9. Germline assignment: CDR1 LGHDT and CDR2 YNNKEL (reference sequence). The CDR3 is made up of 16 amino acids. The CDR3 here is CASSSLGLAGADEQFF. The CDR3 nucleotides read TGTGCCAGCAGCTCCCTCGGACTAGCGGGGGCGGATGAGCAGTTCTTC.

This clonotype was found many times. This chain links TRBV6-1 with TRBJ1-1, with TRBD1 matching over 8 bases. The CDR3 length is 16 residues. With 1 base clipped from V and 5 bases from J, the junction kept 9 bases outside the gene matches. Germline-derived CDR1 and CDR2 are MNHNS and SASEGT. CDR3 bases: TGTGCCAGCAGTGAAGGACAGGGGCCGGGTCAGACTGAAGCTTTCTTT. It specifies CASSEGQGPGQTEAFF.

In this sample, this clonotype turned up a few times. The chain is built from TRBV4-3 and TRBJ1-6; D not certain. CDR3 length: 17 amino acids. Germline CDR1 is LGHNA and CDR2 is YSLEER. The V and J ends lost 1 base and 8 bases respectively, with 18 bases between them. In nucleotides, the CDR3 is TGCGCCAGCAGCCAAGGCCAGGCGGACCGCTGGGATTCACCCCTCCACTTT. This codes for CASSQGQADRWDSPLHF.